This T cell receptor beta chain was obtained from a study of identical twins. TCRdb fed the 5' RACE reads into MiXCR, producing one record per CDR3 protein. The table records roughly 720,000 distinct CDR3 sequences, 15% to 20% of them present only once. The CDR3 has 15 residues. V was cut by 3 bases and J by 6 bases, with 18 bases left in between. This clonotype appeared a few times. The data were also submitted as part of a second study, on T cells expressing NK-cell markers.

The sample taken for sequencing was PBMCs. The V gene is TRBV12-3 or TRBV12-4, the J gene TRBJ2-7; D is perhaps TRBD2 (7 bases). This sequence was found in a woman between 18 and 29 years old in good health. The chain's CDR3 is CASSFSGGPSGEQYF. In DNA form, the CDR3 reads TGTGCCAGCAGTTTTTCCGGGGGGCCCTCGGGCGAGCAGTACTTC.